This T cell receptor beta chain derives from a study of T cell repertoires in cytomegalovirus infection. Study background: HLA-C-restricted CMV epitopes, recently identified, and well-studied HLA-B-restricted ones were used by the study. CMV infection plus the matching HLA type was flagged by public TCR beta signatures.

CDR3 length: 16 amino acids. V gave up 1 base and J gave up 6 bases, with 18 bases separating them. Germline CDR1 and CDR2: DFQATT and SNEGSKA (reference sequence). Note on this clonotype: What it binds is not known.

Using its own MiXCR run on the reads, TCRdb lists one record per CDR3 protein. The sample yields approximately 910,000 distinct CDR3 sequences, approximately 32% seen once. Study conclusions and caveats: CMV-specific TCR beta clonotypes restricted by HLA-C were the ones dominating the ex vivo response.

The sequence was obtained from a human donor in good health (CMV status not recorded). Some clones in this sample may be carry-over from other donors' samples. The chain employs TRBV20-1 and TRBJ1-4; perhaps TRBD1 as D (5 bases). The sample in question was cultured CD8+ T cells from PBMCs, obtained from culture after CMV antigen stimulation. The CDR3 DNA is TGCAGTGCTAGAGCCTCAGGGACCTTCCCTTATGAAAAACTGTTTTTT. Translation: CSARASGTFPYEKLFF.